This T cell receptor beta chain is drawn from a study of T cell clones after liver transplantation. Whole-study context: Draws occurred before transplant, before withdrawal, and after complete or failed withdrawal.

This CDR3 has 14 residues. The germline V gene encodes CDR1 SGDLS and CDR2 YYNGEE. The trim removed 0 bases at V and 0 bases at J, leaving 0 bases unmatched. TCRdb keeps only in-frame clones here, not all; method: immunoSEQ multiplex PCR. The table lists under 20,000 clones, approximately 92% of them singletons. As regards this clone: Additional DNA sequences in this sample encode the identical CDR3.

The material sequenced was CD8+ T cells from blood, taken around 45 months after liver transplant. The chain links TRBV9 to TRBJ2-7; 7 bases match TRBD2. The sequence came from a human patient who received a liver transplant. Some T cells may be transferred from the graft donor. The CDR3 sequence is CASSVGGSSYEQYF. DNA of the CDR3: TGTGCCAGCAGCGTAGGCGGGAGCTCCTACGAGCAGTACTTC.